These T cell receptor beta chains were read from a single sample in a study of T cells in Graves' hyperthyroidism and ophthalmopathy. TCRdb recomputed calls from the multiplex PCR reads with MiXCR, one row per CDR3 protein. The sample has a few hundred thousand distinct CDR3 sequences, approximately 15% seen once; the top ten hold less than 6%. The sequencing sample was made of blood. The receptors originated from a woman in her twenties or thirties with Graves' hyperthyroidism that later progressed to Graves' ophthalmopathy. CDR3s include the opening cysteine and the closing phenylalanine or tryptophan. A D gene is named only where the DNA matches it firmly. Some rows have no size entry. The others give once, few or many, or a class for an expanded clone.

v_gene: TRBV28
d_gene: .
abundance: few
j_gene: TRBJ2-1
CDR3nt: TGTGCCAGCAGTTTATTCCGGATTACTGGCCGGGCCTCAAGTCAGTTCTTC
CDR3aa: CASSLFRITGRASSQFF

v_gene: TRBV4-1
d_gene: .
abundance: .
j_gene: TRBJ1-1
CDR3nt: TGCGCCAGCAGCCAGTCGGGACAGAACACTGAAGCTTTCTTT
CDR3aa: CASSQSGQNTEAFF

v_gene: TRBV11-3
d_gene: TRBD1
abundance: many
j_gene: TRBJ2-1
CDR3nt: TGTGCCAGCAGCTTAGATTTTCGAATAGACAGGGGGAGCTACAATGAGCAGTTCTTC
CDR3aa: CASSLDFRIDRGSYNEQFF

v_gene: TRBV12-5
d_gene: TRBD2
abundance: .
j_gene: TRBJ2-3
CDR3nt: TGTGCTGCGACTAGCGGGAGCACAGATACGCAGTATTTT
CDR3aa: CAATSGSTDTQYF

v_gene: TRBV11-3
d_gene: TRBD2
abundance: many
j_gene: TRBJ2-7
CDR3nt: TGTGCCAGCAGCCCATTAGCGGGACGCTCCTACGAGCAGTACTTC
CDR3aa: CASSPLAGRSYEQYF

v_gene: TRBV24-1
d_gene: TRBD1
abundance: many
j_gene: TRBJ2-3
CDR3nt: TGTGCCACCAGTGATTTCGTAGCAGGGGGACGGATAGATACGCAGTATTTT
CDR3aa: CATSDFVAGGRIDTQYF

v_gene: TRBV20-1
d_gene: TRBD2
abundance: .
j_gene: TRBJ2-1
CDR3nt: TGCAGTGCGCCAAGAGCGGGAGGGCCCAATGAGCAGTTCTTC
CDR3aa: CSAPRAGGPNEQFF

v_gene: TRBV9
d_gene: .
abundance: .
j_gene: TRBJ2-2
CDR3nt: TGTGCCAGCAGCGTAGTTGGCCAGGGGCATGTCGGGGAGCTGTTTTTT
CDR3aa: CASSVVGQGHVGELFF

v_gene: TRBV4-3
d_gene: .
abundance: .
j_gene: TRBJ1-3
CDR3nt: TGCGCCAGCAGAGGGGCGCATACGACCATATATTTT
CDR3aa: CASRGAHTTIYF

v_gene: TRBV4-2
d_gene: .
abundance: .
j_gene: TRBJ2-7
CDR3nt: TGTGCCAGCAGCCAAGATATCAGCGCGATTTCCTACGAGCAGTACTTC
CDR3aa: CASSQDISAISYEQYF

v_gene: TRBV20-1
d_gene: TRBD1
abundance: .
j_gene: TRBJ2-7
CDR3nt: TGCAGTGCCAACGTCGGGACAGGGGGGCGGGAGCAGTACTTC
CDR3aa: CSANVGTGGREQYF

v_gene: TRBV20-1
d_gene: .
abundance: many
j_gene: TRBJ2-3
CDR3nt: TGCAGTGCTGCCTATTCGGGGGATACGCAGTATTTT
CDR3aa: CSAAYSGDTQYF

v_gene: TRBV15
d_gene: .
abundance: few
j_gene: TRBJ1-1
CDR3nt: TGTGCCACCAGCAAACAATACGTGGAGGAAGCTTTCTTT
CDR3aa: CATSKQYVEEAFF

v_gene: TRBV6-1
d_gene: .
abundance: many
j_gene: TRBJ1-4
CDR3nt: TGTGCCAGCAGTTCTAATACAGGGTTGGGGAATGAAAAACTGTTTTTT
CDR3aa: CASSSNTGLGNEKLFF

v_gene: TRBV10-3
d_gene: .
abundance: .
j_gene: TRBJ2-7
CDR3nt: TGTGCCATCACGCCCGGACAGACCGCCTACGAGCAGTACTTC
CDR3aa: CAITPGQTAYEQYF

v_gene: TRBV6-2/TRBV6-3
d_gene: .
abundance: .
j_gene: TRBJ2-2
CDR3nt: TGTGCCAGCATCTCCCTAGGGGGAGGGACCGGGGAGCTGTTTTTT
CDR3aa: CASISLGGGTGELFF

v_gene: TRBV28
d_gene: .
abundance: many
j_gene: TRBJ1-4
CDR3nt: TGTGCCAGCAGACCACTCGACGGTGCAACTAATGAAAAACTGTTTTTT
CDR3aa: CASRPLDGATNEKLFF

v_gene: TRBV28
d_gene: .
abundance: many
j_gene: TRBJ2-1
CDR3nt: TGTGCCAGCAGTTTAGGCGGGACGTACAATGAGCAGTTCTTC
CDR3aa: CASSLGGTYNEQFF

v_gene: TRBV28
d_gene: .
abundance: many
j_gene: TRBJ2-7
CDR3nt: TGTGCCAGCAGTAACACTCCGAGTTACGAGCAGTACTTC
CDR3aa: CASSNTPSYEQYF

v_gene: TRBV7-8
d_gene: .
abundance: many
j_gene: TRBJ1-1
CDR3nt: TGTGCCAGCAGCCAGTGGACAGCCGAAACTGAAGCTTTCTTT
CDR3aa: CASSQWTAETEAFF

v_gene: TRBV9
d_gene: .
abundance: .
j_gene: TRBJ2-1
CDR3nt: TGTGCCAGCAGGGGAGGCCCCGGAGGGGATGAGCAGTTCTTC
CDR3aa: CASRGGPGGDEQFF

v_gene: TRBV28
d_gene: .
abundance: .
j_gene: TRBJ2-3
CDR3nt: TGTGCCAGCAGCTACGATACAGGGTTTAGCACAGATACGCAGTATTTT
CDR3aa: CASSYDTGFSTDTQYF

v_gene: TRBV29-1
d_gene: .
abundance: few
j_gene: TRBJ1-5
CDR3nt: TGCAGCGTTCAAGAGGGTTTCAATCAGCCCCAGCATTTT
CDR3aa: CSVQEGFNQPQHF

v_gene: TRBV7-3
d_gene: TRBD2
abundance: many
j_gene: TRBJ2-7
CDR3nt: TGTGCCAGCAGCTTATCGGGAGGGTACTCCTACGAGCAGTACTTC
CDR3aa: CASSLSGGYSYEQYF

v_gene: TRBV28
d_gene: .
abundance: .
j_gene: TRBJ2-7
CDR3nt: TGTGCCAGCAGTTTGATCGGTAATTACTACGAGCAGTACTTC
CDR3aa: CASSLIGNYYEQYF

v_gene: TRBV18
d_gene: TRBD2
abundance: many
j_gene: TRBJ2-7
CDR3nt: TGTGCCAGCTCACTACCGGGACTAGCCTACGAGCAGTACTTC
CDR3aa: CASSLPGLAYEQYF

v_gene: TRBV7-2
d_gene: .
abundance: .
j_gene: TRBJ1-5
CDR3nt: TGTGCCAGCAGCATATCCGGGACGGGCAATCAGCCCCAGCATTTT
CDR3aa: CASSISGTGNQPQHF

v_gene: TRBV6-1
d_gene: TRBD2
abundance: few
j_gene: TRBJ2-7
CDR3nt: TGTGCCAGCAGTTATCTAGGACTAGGGACCTACGAGCAGTACTTC
CDR3aa: CASSYLGLGTYEQYF

v_gene: TRBV3-1
d_gene: .
abundance: few
j_gene: TRBJ2-2
CDR3nt: TGTGCCAGCAGCCAAGTTTTAGGGTTTTGGGCGGCAACCGGGGAGCTGTTTTTT
CDR3aa: CASSQVLGFWAATGELFF

v_gene: TRBV18
d_gene: TRBD1
abundance: many
j_gene: TRBJ1-1
CDR3nt: TGTGCCAGCTCACCCAGGGGGGAGGGGACTGAAGCTTTCTTT
CDR3aa: CASSPRGEGTEAFF

v_gene: TRBV5-5
d_gene: .
abundance: many
j_gene: TRBJ2-4
CDR3nt: TGTGCCAGCAGCTTGGGCCAGGGGAACATTCAGTACTTC
CDR3aa: CASSLGQGNIQYF

v_gene: TRBV6-6
d_gene: .
abundance: .
j_gene: TRBJ1-3
CDR3nt: TGTGCCAGCAGTTACTCTCGGGTGTCCGGAAACACCATATATTTT
CDR3aa: CASSYSRVSGNTIYF

v_gene: TRBV12-3/TRBV12-4
d_gene: TRBD2
abundance: many
j_gene: TRBJ2-3
CDR3nt: TGTGCCAGCAGTCCCCCGGCTGGTAGCGGGGGAGAGTATGATACGCAGTATTTT
CDR3aa: CASSPPAGSGGEYDTQYF

v_gene: TRBV12-3/TRBV12-4
d_gene: .
abundance: many
j_gene: TRBJ2-2
CDR3nt: TGTGCCAGCAGTTTTCGGGAGATGAGGTTCCCCACCGGGGAGCTGTTTTTT
CDR3aa: CASSFREMRFPTGELFF

v_gene: TRBV2
d_gene: .
abundance: many
j_gene: TRBJ2-2
CDR3nt: TGTGCCAGCAGTGTTCTCCGGACGGGATCACTTGGGGACACCGGGGAGCTGTTTTTT
CDR3aa: CASSVLRTGSLGDTGELFF

v_gene: TRBV19
d_gene: TRBD2
abundance: few
j_gene: TRBJ2-5
CDR3nt: TGTGCCAGTAGTATTTGGGGCTACGGGCTAGCGGGAGAAAGAGAGACCCAGTACTTC
CDR3aa: CASSIWGYGLAGERETQYF

v_gene: TRBV28
d_gene: .
abundance: many
j_gene: TRBJ2-5
CDR3nt: TGTGCCAGCAGTTTGATCGGACCTCCTCTCCAAGAGACCCAGTACTTC
CDR3aa: CASSLIGPPLQETQYF

v_gene: TRBV7-9
d_gene: .
abundance: .
j_gene: TRBJ1-6
CDR3nt: TGTGCCAGCAGTCACCGGGACACTTATAATTCACCCCTCCACTTT
CDR3aa: CASSHRDTYNSPLHF

v_gene: TRBV30
d_gene: .
abundance: many
j_gene: TRBJ2-1
CDR3nt: TGTGCCTGGAGTCAAGGACTGATCTCCTACAATGAGCAGTTCTTC
CDR3aa: CAWSQGLISYNEQFF

v_gene: TRBV6-5
d_gene: .
abundance: many
j_gene: TRBJ1-3
CDR3nt: TGTGCCAGCAGTTACTCGAGGGAATCCTCTGGAAACACCATATATTTT
CDR3aa: CASSYSRESSGNTIYF

v_gene: TRBV5-1
d_gene: TRBD1
abundance: .
j_gene: TRBJ2-3
CDR3nt: TGCGCCAGCAGCTTGGGCAGGGACAGGGTTTCAGATACGCAGTATTTT
CDR3aa: CASSLGRDRVSDTQYF

v_gene: TRBV30
d_gene: .
abundance: many
j_gene: TRBJ2-2
CDR3nt: TGTGCCTGGTACGGGCCTAACACCGGGGAGCTGTTTTTT
CDR3aa: CAWYGPNTGELFF

v_gene: TRBV28
d_gene: .
abundance: .
j_gene: TRBJ1-1
CDR3nt: TGTGCCACCCTCCCCCTCCCGAACACTGAAGCTTTCTTT
CDR3aa: CATLPLPNTEAFF

v_gene: TRBV5-1
d_gene: .
abundance: many
j_gene: TRBJ1-2
CDR3nt: TGCGCCAGCAGCCCGACCCTCGGGGCCAGCAGTAGTGGCTACACCTTC
CDR3aa: CASSPTLGASSSGYTF

v_gene: TRBV14
d_gene: .
abundance: many
j_gene: TRBJ1-6
CDR3nt: TGTGCCAGCAGCCAAGAGGTCCCACGGGCACCCCTCCACTTT
CDR3aa: CASSQEVPRAPLHF

v_gene: TRBV3-1
d_gene: TRBD1
abundance: few
j_gene: TRBJ1-5
CDR3nt: TGTGCCAGCAGCCAAGGGGGGACAGGTGGGAATCAGCCCCAGCATTTT
CDR3aa: CASSQGGTGGNQPQHF

v_gene: TRBV6-5
d_gene: .
abundance: many
j_gene: TRBJ2-5
CDR3nt: TGTGCCAGCAGTTACTTTCCGGGGCCCCAAGAGACCCAGTACTTC
CDR3aa: CASSYFPGPQETQYF

v_gene: TRBV4-3
d_gene: TRBD1
abundance: few
j_gene: TRBJ1-2
CDR3nt: TGCGCCAGCAGCCAGGTGGAGGGACAGCTTCTCTATGGCTACACCTTC
CDR3aa: CASSQVEGQLLYGYTF

v_gene: TRBV28
d_gene: TRBD1
abundance: .
j_gene: TRBJ2-2
CDR3nt: TGTGCTACGACAGGGGCTTACACCGGGGAGCTGTTTTTT
CDR3aa: CATTGAYTGELFF